This TCR beta chain appears in the sequencing data of a study of cytomegalovirus exposure and HLA in healthy donors. Study information: Earlier results showed roughly 120 million unique TCR beta sequences derived from about 179 million T cells. Findings of the study overall: Specificity for CMV antigens was confirmed in vitro for a few of the CMV-associated chains.

Both 60 Vbeta primers and 13 Jbeta primers went into the PCR. The protocol was immunoSEQ multiplex PCR, while the TCRdb copy is restricted to in-frame clones and leaves out a portion. Of some 160,000 clones listed, approximately 73% are singletons. Concerning this clone itself: The target antigen is unknown.

The V end was cut by 0 bases, the J end by 3 bases, with 15 bases between. CDR1 is SGHRS, CDR2 YFSETQ, per germline. The CDR3 has 16 residues. The sequence was obtained from a woman aged 18-30 years in good health and CMV-seropositive. The sample consisted of PBMCs. The gene calls are TRBV5-1 and TRBJ1-1; maybe TRBD1 (5 bases). CDR3 residues: CASSLGTGWGDTEAFF. DNA for the CDR3: TGCGCCAGCAGCTTGGGTACGGGTTGGGGCGACACTGAAGCTTTCTTT.